This T cell receptor beta chain was obtained from a study of identifying expanded T cells in peripheral blood. The CDR3 spans 19 residues. Germline CDR1 and CDR2: SGHVS and FNYEAQ. V gave up 3 bases and J gave up 1 base; unmatched junction bases: 12. Collection occurred without any documented infections or immune events in donors. Assay: immunoSEQ multiplex PCR; the TCRdb copy retains only in-frame clones and omits some. The sample lists around 95,000 clones, approximately 88% occurring once. This clone appeared once. The receptor was isolated from a person between 18 and 75 years old in good health. This sequence joins TRBV7-6 and TRBJ2-2; TRBD2 matches at 9 bases. The sample was blood. The CDR3 spells CASSFQWEIAGENTGELFF. For the CDR3, the DNA is TGTGCCAGCAGCTTCCAATGGGAGATAGCGGGGGAGAACACCGGGGAGCTGTTTTTT.